The 26 T cell receptor beta chains reported below all come from one sample, sequenced in a study of T-cell memory formation after mild COVID-19. TCRdb re-called the 5' RACE reads with MiXCR, one entry per CDR3 protein. The data show 300,000 to 400,000 distinct CDR3 sequences, roughly 20% seen once. Material: PBMCs or a T cell subset sorted from them (not recorded which). Receptors were obtained from an adult woman who had mild COVID-19 (a few samples of this study predate the infection). Cell type and time point are not known.

The chain has TRBV6-5 and TRBJ2-7; D unresolved. The CDR3 has 15 residues. Germline V CDR1 and CDR2: MNHEY, SVGAGI. Trimming removed 0 bases from V and 1 base from J, with 10 bases in between. CDR3 DNA sequence: TGTGCCAGCAGTTACTCAGCTGATCCTTCCTACGAGCAGTACTTC. It is translated as CASSYSADPSYEQYF.

V usage is TRBV27 and J usage is TRBJ2-7; 7 bases fit TRBD1. Germline loops: CDR1 MNHEY, CDR2 SMNVEV (reference sequence). V gave up 8 bases and J gave up 3 bases; unmatched junction bases: 7. The CDR3 contains 13 residues. The CDR3 here is CASSSGTDYEQYF. For the CDR3, the DNA is TGTGCCAGCTCCTCCGGGACAGACTACGAGCAGTACTTC.

The rearrangement joins TRBV3-1 to TRBJ2-7; D gene ambiguous. The germline CDR1 and CDR2 sequences are LGHDT and YNNKEL (reference sequence). The V gene lost 0 bases and the J gene lost 3 bases, with 9 bases spanning the gap. This CDR3 has 14 amino acids. CDR3 sequence: CASSQEARVYEQYF. The DNA for the CDR3 is TGTGCCAGCAGCCAAGAAGCCAGAGTCTACGAGCAGTACTTC.

This clonotype was picked up a small number of times. V and J are TRBV20-1 and TRBJ2-7; TRBD1 aligns across 7 bases. Germline CDR1 is DFQATT and CDR2 is SNEGSKA (reference sequence). Germline trimming cut 4 bases from V and 5 bases from J; bases unmatched to any gene: 11. This CDR3 spans 14 amino acids. The CDR3 spells CSAIFKNRGHEQYF. The CDR3 bases are TGCAGTGCTATATTCAAAAACAGGGGCCACGAGCAGTACTTC.

J is TRBJ2-5 and V is TRBV4-3, with D uncertain. Trimming removed 0 bases at V and 5 bases at J, with 16 bases between. The CDR3 covers 16 residues. Germline assignment: CDR1 LGHNA and CDR2 YSLEER. CDR3 sequence (DNA): TGCGCCAGCAGCCAAGATGGTCTTCGCGTGGAGGAGACCCAGTACTTC. Amino acid sequence: CASSQDGLRVEETQYF.

A word on this clonotype: A much larger clone sits a single nucleotide away, making a read error possible. V usage is TRBV7-9 and J usage is TRBJ1-6, with no clear D. This CDR3 comprises 14 residues. The V end was cut by 1 base, the J end by 4 bases, with 5 bases between. Germline V gives CDR1 SEHNR, CDR2 FQNEAQ (reference sequence). The CDR3 DNA follows: TGTGCCAGCAGCTTAGATCAGTATAATTCACCCCTCCACTTT. Amino acids: CASSLDQYNSPLHF.

This clonotype was picked up a small number of times. The chain joins TRBV14 to TRBJ2-3; tentative D call: TRBD2 (5 bases). The CDR3 spans 15 residues. V was pared by 1 base and J by 2 bases, with 10 bases between. Germline V gives CDR1 SGHDN, CDR2 FVKESK. CDR3 sequence: CASSQVPGITDTQYF. The CDR3 coding sequence is TGTGCCAGCAGCCAAGTCCCGGGAATCACAGATACGCAGTATTTT.

In DNA, the CDR3 is TGTGCCAGCAGGGGGATAGCTACAGATACGCAGTATTTT. It translates to CASRGIATDTQYF. The J gene is TRBJ2-3, the V gene TRBV6-5; no definite D call. CDR3 length: 13 residues. V was cut by 6 bases and J by 3 bases, with 10 bases left in between. Germline values: CDR1 MNHEY, CDR2 SVGAGI.

This sequence joins TRBV12-3 or TRBV12-4 and TRBJ2-5; 7 positions agree with TRBD1. CDR3 length: 15 amino acids. Unmatched junction bases numbered 8, after V lost 3 bases and J lost 4 bases. CDR3 amino acids: CASSFEQGLRETQYF. DNA of the CDR3: TGTGCCAGCAGTTTCGAACAGGGGTTACGAGAGACCCAGTACTTC.

This chain joins TRBV5-5 and TRBJ1-2; D is undetermined. V lost 6 bases, J lost 6 bases, and 21 bases lay in between. The CDR3 is made up of 15 amino acids. In germline, CDR1 is SGHKS, CDR2 YYEKEE (reference sequence). Here the CDR3 reads CASTKGRQGPDGYTF. Here the CDR3 DNA reads TGTGCCAGCACCAAAGGCAGGCAAGGACCCGATGGCTACACCTTC.

The chain uses TRBV30 and TRBJ2-3; TRBD2 matches 8 bases. V lost 3 bases, J lost 2 bases, and 7 bases stayed unmatched. Germline V CDR1 and CDR2: GTSNPN, SVGIG (reference sequence). The CDR3 totals 15 residues. CDR3 DNA: TGTGCCTGGAGGGAGCGGGGGAACCCCACAGATACGCAGTATTTT. It specifies CAWRERGNPTDTQYF.

This clonotype was seen a few times. CDR3 sequence reads: CASSLDRGVYEQYF. CDR3 DNA sequence: TGCGCCAGCAGCTTGGACAGGGGGGTCTACGAGCAGTACTTC. This chain connects TRBV5-1 to TRBJ2-7; 8 nucleotides agree with TRBD1. The CDR3 runs 14 residues. CDR1 SGHRS and CDR2 YFSETQ come from the germline V gene. V was clipped by 0 bases and J by 3 bases; unmatched bases: 2. Full variable domain (remainder filled in from reference TRBV5-1 and TRBJ2-7): KAGVTQTPRYLIKTRGQQVTLSCSPISGHRSVSWYQQTPGQGLQFLFEYFSETQRNKGNFPGRFSGRQFSNSRSEMNVSTLELGDSALYLCASSLDRGVYEQYFGPGTRLTVT.

The V and J genes are TRBV2 and TRBJ1-1, with a possible D match to TRBD1 (5 bases). Germline CDR1 and CDR2: SNHLY and FYNNEI. Trimming cost V 7 bases and J 0 bases, with 15 bases left between them. The CDR3 totals 15 residues. The CDR3 here is CASTWGGQLNTEAFF. The CDR3 DNA reads TGTGCCAGCACCTGGGGGGGTCAGCTGAACACTGAAGCTTTCTTT.

The chain recombines TRBV24-1 with TRBJ2-1, with D perhaps TRBD1 (6 bases). Germline CDR1 reads KGHDR; CDR2 reads SFDVKD. Trimming took 9 bases from V and 7 from J, leaving 21 bases between them. The CDR3 extends over 15 amino acids. The DNA of the CDR3 is TGTGCCACCGGCCCCAGTACAGGGTTTCCAAATGAGCAGTTCTTC. Residues: CATGPSTGFPNEQFF.

In nucleotides, the CDR3 is TGTGCCAGCGTCCTCCAGGGGTATGGGAACACTGAAGCTTTCTTT. Encoded protein: CASVLQGYGNTEAFF. The chain carries TRBV7-3 and TRBJ1-1, with a possible D match to TRBD1 (6 bases). CDR1 is SGHTA and CDR2 is FQGTGA in the germline V gene. The CDR3 is 15 amino acids. Trimming left V 8 bases short and J 1 base short, with 17 bases between.

This clonotype came up once. The chain links TRBV24-1 to TRBJ2-1; D perhaps matches TRBD2 (6 bases). The germline gives CDR1 KGHDR, CDR2 SFDVKD. The CDR3 has 13 residues. Deletions cut 2 bases from V and 12 bases from J, with 13 bases between. For the CDR3, the DNA is TGTGCCACCAGTGATTGGGCCGTGGGAGGGCAGTTCTTC. Amino acids: CATSDWAVGGQFF.

V is TRBV4-3 and J is TRBJ1-2; TRBD1 matches at 7 bases. After removal of 2 bases from V and 3 bases from J, the junction contained 9 bases not matched to a gene. This CDR3 comprises 16 residues. CDR1 is LGHNA and CDR2 is YSLEER in the germline V gene. CDR3 nucleotide sequence: TGCGCCAGCAGCCAAACCGACAGGGTAAGGGACTATGGCTACACCTTC. Translating it yields CASSQTDRVRDYGYTF.

In its sample, this clonotype was seen a few times. The rearrangement uses TRBV5-5 and TRBJ2-1; perhaps TRBD1 as D (5 bases). The CDR3 length is 16 residues. V lost 0 bases to trimming and J lost 8 bases, with 18 bases between them. The germline V gene has CDR1 SGHKS and CDR2 YYEKEE (reference sequence). The CDR3 region has the DNA TGTGCCAGCAGCTTGGATACAGGTCGGGCTTTGTATGAGCAGTTCTTC. Its protein product is CASSLDTGRALYEQFF.

This clonotype has a single count. V is TRBV7-9 and J is TRBJ1-1, with 8 bases lining up with TRBD1. The CDR3 has 15 residues. V was pared by 4 bases and J by 0 bases, with 4 bases of the junction left unmatched. Germline CDR1 reads SEHNR; CDR2 reads FQNEAQ (reference sequence). The CDR3 region has the DNA TGTGCCAGCAGCTCGGACAGGGTTGTGAACACTGAAGCTTTCTTT. Residues: CASSSDRVVNTEAFF.

This chain connects TRBV5-6 to TRBJ1-4; 8 bases map to TRBD1. The germline CDR1 and CDR2 sequences are SGHDT and YYEEEE. The ends lost 2 bases at V and 5 bases at J; junction bases unmatched: 5. The CDR3 has 15 residues. The CDR3 DNA sequence: TGTGCCAGCAGCTTCCGGACAGGGTCAAATGAAAAACTGTTTTTT. Translating it yields CASSFRTGSNEKLFF.

This rearrangement joins TRBV11-2 to TRBJ2-3; 11 nucleotides match TRBD2. V shed 5 bases, J shed 0 bases, and the junction held 10 bases outside the gene matches. Germline values: CDR1 SGHAT, CDR2 FQNNGV. The CDR3 length is 18 residues. The chain's CDR3 is CASSIFLGLAESTDTQYF. Here the CDR3 DNA reads TGTGCCAGCAGCATATTTCTGGGACTAGCGGAAAGCACAGATACGCAGTATTTT.

This clonotype was found a few times. V usage is TRBV20-1 and J usage is TRBJ1-4; D perhaps matches TRBD1 (6 bases). This CDR3 is 14 amino acids long. Germline V gene lookup returns CDR1 DFQATT and CDR2 SNEGSKA (reference sequence). V lost 6 bases and J lost 13, with 24 bases in between. CDR3 sequence reads: CSARTAYEVDALFF. The CDR3 DNA is TGCAGTGCCCGGACAGCTTACGAAGTTGATGCACTGTTTTTT.

V and J are TRBV11-2 and TRBJ2-7; the D is unclear. The V end was cut by 5 bases, the J end by 3 bases, with 11 bases between. The CDR3 runs to 13 residues. In germline, CDR1 is SGHAT, CDR2 FQNNGV. The CDR3 sequence: CASSRRVNYEQYF. The DNA of the CDR3 is TGTGCCAGCAGCCGCCGGGTGAACTACGAGCAGTACTTC.

In this sample, this clonotype turned up a few times. The CDR3 is CASSSPGLGLDSPLHF. CDR3 nucleotides: TGTGCCAGCAGCTCCCCCGGTTTGGGGCTGGATTCACCCCTCCACTTT. V usage is TRBV5-6 and J usage is TRBJ1-6; D may be TRBD1 (5 bases). V dropped 3 bases and J dropped 8 bases, with 18 bases sitting between them. There are 16 residues in the CDR3. CDR1 is SGHDT and CDR2 is YYEEEE in the germline V gene.

The chain joins TRBV20-1 to TRBJ2-7, with TRBD2 matching over 9 bases. This CDR3 has 16 amino acids. Germline lookup yields CDR1 DFQATT and CDR2 SNEGSKA (reference sequence). V shed 6 bases, J shed 3 bases, and the junction held 15 bases outside the gene matches. The CDR3 DNA reads TGCAGTGCCCAAACGGCCGGGACTAGCAGCTTCTACGAGCAGTACTTC. Translating gives CSAQTAGTSSFYEQYF.

This clonotype showed up just a few times. The chain links TRBV12-3 or TRBV12-4 to TRBJ2-2, with D perhaps TRBD1 or TRBD2 (5 bases each). The CDR3 runs to 13 residues. V was trimmed by 11 bases and J by 3 bases, leaving 13 bases between them. The CDR3, as DNA: TGTGCCGCAGGGCTAGCCTACACCGGGGAGCTGTTTTTT. Translating gives CAAGLAYTGELFF.